This TCR beta chain was recovered during a study of blood T cells in healthy people across ages (dated by TCRdb to between 2014 and 2017). Background on the whole study: In model experiments, roughly one uniquely barcoded TCR beta cDNA molecule per two T cells was captured by template switching. Using deep sequencing normalized with unique cDNA molecular identifiers, the study measured how TCR beta repertoire diversity changes with age. Four age groups were formed from the donors: young (average approximately 16 years), middle-aged (more than 35), aged (under 70) and long-lived (around 82). To avoid experimental bias, donors of different ages were spread randomly across the sequencing lanes. For two donors (one aged 18 to 30 and one aged 80 or older), the study analyzed two additional independent replicas of 1 million unique cDNA reads from the same blood draw.

Libraries were constructed by 5' RACE. Sequencing relied on an Illumina HiSeq 2500. A second PCR of about 6 to 11 cycles was performed with a sample-barcoded 5' primer and a J-beta primer mix. A unique molecular identifier was introduced onto each TCR beta cDNA molecule by a template-switch 5' adaptor carrying 12 random nucleotides. Each sample yielded at least 3 million CDR3-containing paired-end reads. The Mint cDNA synthesis kit, primed by a TRBC-specific oligonucleotide, was used to synthesize first-strand cDNA from all RNA. Following uracil-DNA glycosylase treatment, all cDNA underwent a first 18-cycle PCR with the universal primers M1SS and BC2_uni_R. As for the original processing: Normalization of each sample was performed by random selection of 1 million high-quality reads, each carrying a distinct molecular identifier. Instead of being binned into consensus sequences, reads with shared molecular identifiers were discarded. MiTCR, run with a Q25 quality threshold and the strictest error-elimination algorithm, handled CDR3 identification, clonotype clustering and error correction. Lower-bound total TCR beta diversity was estimated with a nonparametric unseen species model using Euler transformation. TCRdb passed the public sequencing reads through fastp at Q25 and MiXCR, retaining productive beta sequences. Every entry covers one CDR3 protein and lists the most common genes and DNA from its rows. TCRdb's processing, not the study's, gives the V and J calls here. Counted in this sample were about 830,000 distinct CDR3 sequences; 58% of them appeared once. 22% of the sample lies in the top ten.

Systemically healthy Caucasian individuals from Russia, some 36 in total and aged about 6 to 90 years, were included as donors. Approximately 9 milliliters of peripheral blood were collected from each donor into EDTA-treated Vacutainer tubes. Ficoll-Paque density-gradient centrifugation was used to isolate PBMCs, with at least 7 million per sample. Total RNA, at least 6 micrograms per sample, was extracted from PBMCs with Trizol reagent. Naive CD45RAhigh/CD27high T cell percentages were measured by flow cytometry on a PBMC aliquot from every donor. In regard to this clonotype: Its antigen is currently not known. No base quality values were provided; no much bigger clone lies one nucleotide off.

There are 15 amino acids in the CDR3, from cysteine to phenylalanine inclusive. Left in the record is the CDR3 DNA by itself, 45 bases read in frame from the first base. V is shortened by 7 bases, J by 7 bases, and the region joining them spans 20 bases. Based on the germline V gene, the CDR1 and CDR2 sequences are MNHEY and SVGEGT. Broad study findings and their caveats: Estimates of total diversity based on one million sequenced T cells were considered lower bounds and underestimates. As age increased, observed TCR beta diversity per million T cells dropped in a roughly linear way, and a significant reduction was already evident by age about 40. Observed TCR beta diversity correlated strongly with the percentage of naive T cells measured by flow cytometry. Compared with the aged group, the long-lived group had more naive CD4+ T cells, fewer expanded clones and increased TCR diversity, suggesting age selection. Donor CMV infection status was unknown, potentially confounding age-related changes in expanded clonotypes. Because profiling used bulk unsorted PBMCs, naive and antigen-experienced compartments could not be compared conclusively.

This sequence was found in a man younger than 45 in good health. The source material was blood. The chain is made from TRBV6-2 or TRBV6-3 and TRBJ1-5; TRBD1 is possibly the D segment (5 matching bases). The DNA sequence reads TGTGCCAGCACCACAAACCGAGGTTCAGGGCAGCCCCAGCATTTT. It is translated as CASTTNRGSGQPQHF.